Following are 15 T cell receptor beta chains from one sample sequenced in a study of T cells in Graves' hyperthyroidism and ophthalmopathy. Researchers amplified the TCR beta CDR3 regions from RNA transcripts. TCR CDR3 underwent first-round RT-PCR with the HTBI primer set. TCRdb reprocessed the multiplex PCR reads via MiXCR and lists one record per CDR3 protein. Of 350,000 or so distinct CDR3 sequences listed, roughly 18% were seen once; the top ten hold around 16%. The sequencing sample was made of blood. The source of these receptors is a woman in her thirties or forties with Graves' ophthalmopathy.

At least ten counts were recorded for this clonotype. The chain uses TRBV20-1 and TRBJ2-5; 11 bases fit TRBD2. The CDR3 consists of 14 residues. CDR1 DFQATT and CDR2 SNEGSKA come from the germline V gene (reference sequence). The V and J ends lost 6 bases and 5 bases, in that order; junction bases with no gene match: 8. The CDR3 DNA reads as TGCAGTGCCTCACTAGCGGGAGAGTACGAGACCCAGTACTTC. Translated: CSASLAGEYETQYF.

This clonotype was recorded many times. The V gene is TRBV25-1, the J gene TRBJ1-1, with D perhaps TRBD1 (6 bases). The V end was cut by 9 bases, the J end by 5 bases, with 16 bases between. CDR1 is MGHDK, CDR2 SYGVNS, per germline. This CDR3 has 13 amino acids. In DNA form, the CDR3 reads TGTGCCAGTAGGGGGGATGGCGGGACTGAAGCTTTCTTT. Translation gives CASRGDGGTEAFF.

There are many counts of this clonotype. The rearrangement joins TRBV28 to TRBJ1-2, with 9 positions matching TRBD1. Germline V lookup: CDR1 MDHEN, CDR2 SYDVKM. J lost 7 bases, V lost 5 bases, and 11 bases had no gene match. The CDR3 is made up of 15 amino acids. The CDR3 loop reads CASSGITGGAVGYTF. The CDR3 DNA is TGTGCCAGCAGTGGAATTACAGGGGGCGCGGTTGGCTACACCTTC.

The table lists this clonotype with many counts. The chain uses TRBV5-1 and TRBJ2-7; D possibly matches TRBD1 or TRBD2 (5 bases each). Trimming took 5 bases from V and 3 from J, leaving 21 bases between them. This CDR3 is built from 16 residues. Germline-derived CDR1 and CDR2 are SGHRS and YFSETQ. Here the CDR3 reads CASRSGPAPLLYEQYF. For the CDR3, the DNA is TGCGCCAGCAGGTCGGGGCCCGCTCCACTCCTCTACGAGCAGTACTTC.

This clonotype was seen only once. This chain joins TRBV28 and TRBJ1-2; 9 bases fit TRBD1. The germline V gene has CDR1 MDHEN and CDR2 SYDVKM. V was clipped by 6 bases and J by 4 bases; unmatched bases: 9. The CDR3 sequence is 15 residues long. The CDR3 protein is CASSRQGGPGYGYTF. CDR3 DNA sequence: TGTGCCAGCAGCCGACAGGGGGGCCCGGGCTATGGCTACACCTTC.

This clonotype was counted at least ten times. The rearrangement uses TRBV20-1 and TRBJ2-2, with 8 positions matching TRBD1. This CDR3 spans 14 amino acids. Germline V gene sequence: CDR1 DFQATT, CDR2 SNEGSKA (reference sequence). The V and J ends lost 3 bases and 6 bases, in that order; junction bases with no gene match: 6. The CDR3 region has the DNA TGCAGTGCTAGGTCGCAGGGGGCCGCCGGGGAGCTGTTTTTT. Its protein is CSARSQGAAGELFF.

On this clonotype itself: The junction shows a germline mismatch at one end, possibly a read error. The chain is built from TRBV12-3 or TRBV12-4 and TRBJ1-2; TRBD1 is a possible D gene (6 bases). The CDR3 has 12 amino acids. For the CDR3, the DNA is TGTGCCAGCACTCAAGGGGGACTTGGCTACAACTTC. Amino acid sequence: CASTQGGLGYNF.

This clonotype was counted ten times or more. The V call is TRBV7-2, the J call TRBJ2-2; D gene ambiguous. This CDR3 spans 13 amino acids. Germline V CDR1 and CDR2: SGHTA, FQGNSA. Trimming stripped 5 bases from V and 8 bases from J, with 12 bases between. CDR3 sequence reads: CASSQQPRGELFF. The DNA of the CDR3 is TGTGCCAGCAGCCAACAACCTCGGGGGGAGCTGTTTTTT.

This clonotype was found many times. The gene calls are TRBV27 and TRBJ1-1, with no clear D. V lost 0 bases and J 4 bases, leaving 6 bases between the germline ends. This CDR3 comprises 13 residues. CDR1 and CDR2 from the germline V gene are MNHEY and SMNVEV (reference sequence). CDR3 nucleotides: TGTGCCAGCAGTTTATCAGGATCCACTGAAGCTTTCTTT. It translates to CASSLSGSTEAFF.

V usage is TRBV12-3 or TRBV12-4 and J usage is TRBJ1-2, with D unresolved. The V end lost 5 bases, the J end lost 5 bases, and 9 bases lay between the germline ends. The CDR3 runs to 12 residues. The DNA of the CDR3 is TGTGCCAGCAGTGAGGCAGCTTATGGCTACACCTTC. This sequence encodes CASSEAAYGYTF.

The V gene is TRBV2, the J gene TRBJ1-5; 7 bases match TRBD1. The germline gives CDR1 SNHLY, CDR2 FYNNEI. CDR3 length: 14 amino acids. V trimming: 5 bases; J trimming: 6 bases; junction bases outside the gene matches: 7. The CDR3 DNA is TGTGCCAGCAGTCCCGACAGGGCGGGTCAGCCCCAGCATTTT. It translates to CASSPDRAGQPQHF.

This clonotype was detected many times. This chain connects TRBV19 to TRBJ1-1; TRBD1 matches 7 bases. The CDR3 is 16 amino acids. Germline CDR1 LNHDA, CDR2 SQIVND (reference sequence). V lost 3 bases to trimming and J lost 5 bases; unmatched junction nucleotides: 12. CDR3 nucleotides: TGTGCCAGTAGTATCCGCTCTACAGGGGAGGGGACTGAAGCTTTCTTT. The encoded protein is CASSIRSTGEGTEAFF.

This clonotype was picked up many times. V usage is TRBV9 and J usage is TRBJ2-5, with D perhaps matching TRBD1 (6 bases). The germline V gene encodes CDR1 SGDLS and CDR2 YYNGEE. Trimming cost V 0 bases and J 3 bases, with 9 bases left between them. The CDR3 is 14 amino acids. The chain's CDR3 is CASSVDQGKETQYF. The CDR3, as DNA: TGTGCCAGCAGCGTAGATCAGGGGAAAGAGACCCAGTACTTC.

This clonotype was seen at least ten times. The CDR3 reads CASTPGTRTDTQYF. CDR3 nucleotide sequence: TGCGCCAGCACCCCGGGGACGCGCACAGATACGCAGTATTTT. The chain employs TRBV5-1 and TRBJ2-3, with D perhaps TRBD1 or TRBD2 (5 bases each). Germline CDR1 SGHRS, CDR2 YFSETQ. Trimming removed 6 bases from V and 1 base from J, with 12 bases in between. This CDR3 spans 14 amino acids.

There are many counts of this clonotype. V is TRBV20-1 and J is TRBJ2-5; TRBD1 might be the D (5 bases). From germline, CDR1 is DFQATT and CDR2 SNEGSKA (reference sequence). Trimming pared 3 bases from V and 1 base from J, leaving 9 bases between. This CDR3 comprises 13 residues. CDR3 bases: TGCAGTGCTAGTGTACAGGCCCAAGAGACCCAGTACTTC. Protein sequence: CSASVQAQETQYF.